This record looks at one T cell receptor (beta chain) sequence and its context. As yet, its antigen is unknown. Germline loops: CDR1 LGHNA, CDR2 YSLEER. The CDR3 has 17 amino acids. Germline trimming cut 0 bases from V and 7 bases from J; bases unmatched to any gene: 11. The sample originates from a study of Tregs in tolerant kidney transplant recipients. Profiling relied on immunoSEQ multiplex PCR, and the TCRdb table lists in-frame clones only, not all of them. The sample contains over 70,000 clones, roughly nine tenths of which appear only once. Study findings and constraints: Donor-specific Treg expansion exceeded global Treg expansion in tolerant patients, suggesting antigen drive. Biological reproducibility was not directly addressed, but technical replication error appeared minimal. Changing PCR primers prevented nucleotide comparison between some patients' samples.

Mixed chimerism was transient after nonmyeloablative marrow transplants from related graft donors. V is TRBV4-3 and J is TRBJ2-1, with TRBD1 matching over 8 bases. This specimen consisted of CD4+ T cells from blood (PBMCs), obtained 24 months after the transplant. The TCR comes from a human patient who received a combined kidney and bone marrow transplant. Some T cells here may be from the graft donor. CDR3 DNA: TGCGCCAGCAGCCAAGAACGTTTCGAGACAGGGGTGAATGAGCAGTTCTTC. Amino acids: CASSQERFETGVNEQFF.